A single sample is the source of the 17 T cell receptor beta chains below, sequenced in a study of Tregs in tolerant kidney transplant recipients. Related graft donors supplied nonmyeloablative bone marrow transplants, and mixed chimerism was transient. Assay: immunoSEQ multiplex PCR; the TCRdb copy retains only in-frame clones and omits some. The repertoire holds approximately 81,000 clones, with around nine tenths as singletons. Material: CD4+ T cells from blood (PBMCs), obtained 24 months after the transplant. These receptors were obtained from a human patient who received a combined kidney and bone marrow transplant. The graft donor may have contributed some T cells.

The chain couples TRBV7-6 to TRBJ1-4, with D perhaps TRBD1 (5 bases). Per germline, CDR1 SGHVS and CDR2 FNYEAQ. V was clipped by 0 bases and J by 10 bases, with 18 bases between them. This CDR3 region has 16 residues. CDR3 loop: CASSLASVGQGGKLFF. In nucleotides, the CDR3 is TGTGCCAGCAGCTTAGCGTCCGTAGGGCAGGGTGGAAAACTGTTTTTT.

The chain couples TRBV5-6 to TRBJ1-2; D may be TRBD1 (5 bases). V lost 0 bases and J 12 bases, leaving 15 bases between the germline ends. CDR1 is SGHDT, CDR2 YYEEEE, per germline. The CDR3 is 13 residues long. The CDR3 loop reads CASSLAARVVDTF. In DNA, the CDR3 is TGTGCCAGCAGCTTGGCCGCCAGGGTGGTGGACACCTTC.

The DNA of the CDR3 is TGTGCCAGCAGCCCGGACCAGGGTTTAGAAAAGTACATTCAGTACTTC. Protein: CASSPDQGLEKYIQYF. This chain joins TRBV27 and TRBJ2-4, with D possibly matching TRBD1 (5 bases). V dropped 6 bases and J dropped 8 bases, with 23 bases sitting between them. This CDR3 contains 16 residues. Germline V gene data show CDR1 as MNHEY and CDR2 as SMNVEV (reference sequence).

V gene TRBV7-9 combines with J gene TRBJ2-7; 8 bases map to TRBD1. The CDR3 totals 13 residues. V gave up 5 bases and J gave up 7 bases; unmatched junction bases: 7. Looked up from germline, CDR1 is SEHNR and CDR2 is FQNEAQ (reference sequence). Written as DNA, the CDR3 is TGTGCCAGCAGCACCACGGACAGGGAAGAGCAGTACTTC. This encodes CASSTTDREEQYF.

The chain carries TRBV7-3 and TRBJ1-5; no clear D. Germline V gene lookup returns CDR1 SGHTA and CDR2 FQGTGA. V dropped 1 base and J dropped 6 bases, with 7 bases sitting between them. The CDR3 loop spans 13 amino acids. The DNA of the CDR3 is TGTGCCAGCAGCTTAATATCCGGTCAGCCCCAGCATTTT. As protein: CASSLISGQPQHF. Full variable domain (remainder filled in from reference TRBV7-3 and TRBJ1-5): GAGVSQTPSNKVTEKGKYVELRCDPISGHTALYWYRQSLGQGPEFLIYFQGTGAADDSGLPNDRFFAVRPEGSVSTLKIQRTERGDSAVYLCASSLISGQPQHFGDGTRLSIL.

In nucleotides, the CDR3 is TGTGCCAGCAGCCTGTCCGCGGCCTATCCCTACGAGCAGTACTTC. It specifies CASSLSAAYPYEQYF. The rearrangement uses TRBV4-2 and TRBJ2-7; no reliable D call. Germline-derived CDR1 and CDR2 are LGHNA and YNFKEQ. The CDR3 runs 15 residues. V was trimmed by 4 bases and J by 2 bases, leaving 15 bases between them.

This sequence joins TRBV11-1 and TRBJ1-2; 11 bases map to TRBD1. Germline V gives CDR1 SGHAT, CDR2 FQDESV (reference sequence). CDR3 length: 16 residues. V shed 4 bases, J shed 7 bases, and the junction held 11 bases outside the gene matches. The CDR3 DNA follows: TGTGCCAGCAGCTCTCTCTCCGGGACAGGGGGTTTTGGCTACACCTTC. It specifies CASSSLSGTGGFGYTF.

The chain joins TRBV18 to TRBJ2-7; D call uncertain. In germline, CDR1 is KGHSH, CDR2 LQKENI. CDR3 size: 13 residues. Trimming pared 3 bases from V and 2 bases from J, leaving 8 bases between. CDR3 protein: CASSPPSTYEQYF. CDR3 bases: TGTGCCAGCTCACCGCCGAGTACCTACGAGCAGTACTTC.

This chain uses TRBV19 with TRBJ1-3; D gene uncertain. The length of the CDR3 is 12 residues. CDR1 and CDR2 (germline): LNHDA, SQIVND (reference sequence). V shed 5 bases and J shed 8 bases, with 10 bases lying between them. CDR3 nucleotide sequence: TGTGCCAGTAGTCTAAATCTTGACACCATATATTTT. Translated, it gives CASSLNLDTIYF.

V usage is TRBV19 and J usage is TRBJ1-5; D perhaps matches TRBD1 (5 bases). This CDR3 region has 19 residues. Germline lookup yields CDR1 LNHDA and CDR2 SQIVND (reference sequence). The V end was cut by 5 bases, the J end by 0 bases, with 23 bases between. The CDR3 region has the DNA TGTGCCAGTAGTCGGACGGGGGTTACCTCGGGTTATAGCAATCAGCCCCAGCATTTT. Its translation is CASSRTGVTSGYSNQPQHF.

The chain employs TRBV14 and TRBJ1-2; 8 nucleotides align to TRBD1. With V trimmed by 1 base and J by 4 bases, 5 bases remained unmatched. The CDR3 contains 15 residues. The germline V gene has CDR1 SGHDN and CDR2 FVKESK. CDR3 nucleotides: TGTGCCAGCAGCCAAGCCCAGGGGGCTGGCTATGGCTACACCTTC. Translation gives CASSQAQGAGYGYTF.

V and J are TRBV5-1 and TRBJ1-4, with 8 bases fitting TRBD1. Germline CDR1 and CDR2: SGHRS and YFSETQ. V lost 0 bases to trimming and J lost 7 bases; unmatched junction nucleotides: 5. CDR3 length: 15 residues. The CDR3 DNA is TGCGCCAGCAGCTTGGGGACAGGGTCTCTTGAAAAACTGTTTTTT. Translation: CASSLGTGSLEKLFF. Full variable domain (remainder filled in from reference TRBV5-1 and TRBJ1-4): KAGVTQTPRYLIKTRGQQVTLSCSPISGHRSVSWYQQTPGQGLQFLFEYFSETQRNKGNFPGRFSGRQFSNSRSEMNVSTLELGDSALYLCASSLGTGSLEKLFFGSGTQLSVL.

This clone was seen a single time. The rearrangement links TRBV9 to TRBJ2-3; 13 positions match TRBD2. The CDR3 runs to 19 residues. Trimming cost V 0 bases and J 4 bases; bases outside gene matches: 11. Germline V lookup: CDR1 SGDLS, CDR2 YYNGEE. The CDR3 here is CASSVDPGTSGVVSDTQYF. DNA for the CDR3: TGTGCCAGCAGCGTAGACCCCGGGACTAGCGGGGTAGTGTCAGATACGCAGTATTTT.

This chain joins TRBV27 and TRBJ1-4; no firm D call. The CDR3 consists of 14 residues. CDR1 is MNHEY, CDR2 SMNVEV, per germline (reference sequence). V lost 5 bases and J lost 6, with 13 bases in between. In DNA, the CDR3 is TGTGCCAGCAGTCCCCCCCCTTCGTATGAAAAACTGTTTTTT. Translated: CASSPPPSYEKLFF.

The gene calls are TRBV18 and TRBJ2-2, with a weak D call TRBD1 (6 bases). Germline V gene lookup returns CDR1 KGHSH and CDR2 LQKENI. There are 13 residues in the CDR3. The V gene lost 4 bases and the J gene lost 6 bases, with 9 bases spanning the gap. CDR3 bases: TGTGCCAGCTCACAAACAGGGTCCGGGGAGCTGTTTTTT. It encodes CASSQTGSGELFF.

CDR3 in amino acids: CASSFNGTGGTYEQYF. CDR3 in DNA: TGTGCCAGCAGCTTTAATGGGACAGGGGGCACCTACGAGCAGTACTTC. This chain uses TRBV5-7 with TRBJ2-7, with 12 nucleotides matching TRBD1. TRBV5-7 is an open reading frame, and its role is uncertain. With 2 bases clipped from V and 2 bases from J, the junction kept 5 bases outside the gene matches. The CDR3 sequence is 16 residues long.

The rearrangement links TRBV29-1 to TRBJ2-7, with a possible D match to TRBD1 (5 bases). The CDR3 extends over 15 amino acids. Germline-derived CDR1 and CDR2 are SQVTM and ANQGSEA. With 2 bases removed from V and 1 base from J, the gap between germline ends came to 15 bases. CDR3 amino acids: CSVESWAGSSYEQYF. The CDR3 DNA is TGCAGCGTTGAAAGTTGGGCAGGGTCATCCTACGAGCAGTACTTC.